This TCR beta chain comes out of a study of CD8 T cells in ankylosing spondylitis. The CDR3 consists of 12 residues. Germline values: CDR1 MDHEN, CDR2 SYDVKM. J gave up 11 bases and V 5 bases, and 6 bases lay outside the gene matches. TCRdb re-derived calls from the 5' RACE reads in MiXCR, one entry per CDR3 protein. The sample lists about 540,000 distinct CDR3 sequences, 9.5% to 15% occurring once. As regards this clonotype: Antigen unknown.

Findings and caveats of the study: Matched ankylosing spondylitis synovial fluid reportedly showed significant enrichment of disease-linked clones. A TCR beta motif of several highly homologous variants seemed to mark ankylosing spondylitis blood.

This sequence was found in a male donor with ankylosing spondylitis. The genes are TRBV28 and TRBJ2-1; 7 bases are shared with TRBD1. The source material was blood, either unsorted or a sorted T cell fraction (not recorded which). The CDR3 DNA sequence: TGTGCCAGCAGTCTAAAGGGACAGAAGCAGTTCTTC. Its translation: CASSLKGQKQFF.